Described below is a single T cell receptor beta chain sequence and its context. The sample is drawn from a study of blood T cell repertoires in COVID-19. As for the study in general: Researchers got acute and convalescent COVID-19 samples from the United States, Italy and Spain. T cells, B-cell-depleted T cells, or PBMCs supplied cDNA or gDNA.

Original data processing: Reference gene primer amplification in the assay estimated nucleated cell counts. Repertoires were generated with immunoSEQ multiplex PCR, while TCRdb's copy carries only in-frame clones and drops some. V, J and clone size are taken as reported in that table, and D and trimming were inferred from the DNA itself. The data show roughly 300,000 clones, around 87% seen once. V shed 6 bases, J shed 7 bases, and the junction held 10 bases outside the gene matches. The CDR3 spans 15 residues. Per the germline V gene, CDR1 is LNHDA and CDR2 is SQIVND (reference sequence). The sample taken for sequencing was peripheral blood. The V gene is TRBV19, the J gene TRBJ1-4; 8 nucleotides agree with TRBD1. This clonotype was obtained from a woman in her 40s who had recovered from COVID-19. CDR3 sequence: CASSSRQGTSEKLFF. The DNA for the CDR3 is TGTGCCAGTAGCTCTAGACAGGGGACTTCTGAAAAACTGTTTTTT.